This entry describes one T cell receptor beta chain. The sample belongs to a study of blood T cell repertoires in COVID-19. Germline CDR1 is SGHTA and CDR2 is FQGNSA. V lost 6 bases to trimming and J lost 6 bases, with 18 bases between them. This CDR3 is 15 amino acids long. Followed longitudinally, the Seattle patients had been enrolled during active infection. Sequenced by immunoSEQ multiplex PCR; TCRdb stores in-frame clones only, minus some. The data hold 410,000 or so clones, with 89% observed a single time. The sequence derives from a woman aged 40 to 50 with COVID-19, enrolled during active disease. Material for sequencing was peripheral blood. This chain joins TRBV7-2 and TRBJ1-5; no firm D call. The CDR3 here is CASSLQAGPGQPQHF. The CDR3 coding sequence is TGTGCCAGCAGTCTACAAGCAGGTCCTGGTCAGCCCCAGCATTTT.